Presented here are 26 T cell receptor beta chains from one specimen sequenced in a study of cytomegalovirus exposure and HLA in healthy donors. This PCR relied on a set of 60 Vbeta primers and 13 Jbeta primers. Sequencing was performed with immunoSEQ multiplex PCR; in TCRdb, only in-frame clones are kept and a portion is missing. The sample contains about 170,000 clones, 60% to 75% of which appear only once. The sample was PBMCs. The origin of the receptors is a woman aged 45 to 65 in good health and CMV-seropositive.

In this sample, this clone turned up many times. This sequence joins TRBV6-1 and TRBJ2-1; TRBD1 is a possible D gene (5 bases). The CDR3 has 14 amino acids. Trimming cost V 2 bases and J 6 bases, with 11 bases left between them. The V gene's germline CDR1 is MNHNS and CDR2 SASEGT. The CDR3 DNA follows: TGTGCCAGCAGTGAATGGACAACAGGCAATGAGCAGTTCTTC. This translates into CASSEWTTGNEQFF.

This chain connects TRBV10-3 to TRBJ1-4; unclear D gene. Germline CDR1 is ENHRY and CDR2 is SYGVKD. Trimming took 3 bases from V and 3 from J, leaving 5 bases between them. The CDR3 is 13 amino acids. CDR3 sequence (DNA): TGTGCCATCAGTGATAGAGCTAATGAAAAACTGTTTTTT. Its translation is CAISDRANEKLFF.

This chain uses TRBV2 with TRBJ2-5, with TRBD1 as a possible D gene (6 bases). Germline V CDR1 and CDR2: SNHLY, FYNNEI. The ends were cut back, 3 bases at V and 0 bases at J, with 8 bases in the middle. The CDR3 contains 14 residues. DNA for the CDR3: TGTGCCAGCAGTGATAACAGGGACCAAGAGACCCAGTACTTC. Encoded protein: CASSDNRDQETQYF.

The V and J genes are TRBV7-9 and TRBJ1-1; unclear D gene. CDR3 length: 12 amino acids. Trimming stripped 5 bases from V and 11 bases from J, with 15 bases between. Germline assignment: CDR1 SEHNR and CDR2 FQNEAQ (reference sequence). CDR3 nucleotides: TGTGCCAGCAGCCAGGAGCACGGGGAGGCTTTCTTT. The encoded protein is CASSQEHGEAFF. Looking up the rest from reference TRBV7-9 and TRBJ1-1 gives the full variable domain: DTGVSQNPRHKITKRGQNVTFRCDPISEHNRLYWYRQTLGQGPEFLTYFQNEAQLEKSRLLSDRFSAERPKGSFSTLEIQRTEQGDSAMYLCASSQEHGEAFFGQGTRLTVV.

In this sample, this clone turned up a few times. The chain carries TRBV2 and TRBJ2-7; 7 bases map to TRBD1. CDR1 is SNHLY, CDR2 FYNNEI, per germline. V shed 5 bases and J 6 bases; nucleotides not matched to a gene: 16. This CDR3 is built from 16 residues. In DNA form, the CDR3 reads TGTGCCAGCAGTTTAGGTCGGCAGGGGGTAGGAGGCGAGCAGTACTTC. Its protein is CASSLGRQGVGGEQYF.

The chain joins TRBV6-5 to TRBJ1-1; 8 positions agree with TRBD1. The CDR3 has 14 amino acids. With 7 bases clipped from V and 8 bases from J, the junction kept 12 bases outside the gene matches. Germline V gene lookup returns CDR1 MNHEY and CDR2 SVGAGI. CDR3 region: CASNSQGAGGEAFF. CDR3 nucleotide sequence: TGTGCCAGCAATTCTCAGGGGGCAGGTGGAGAAGCTTTCTTT.

In the case of this clone: In the same sample, other DNA sequences code for this CDR3. The chain combines TRBV18 with TRBJ1-3; 8 nucleotides line up with TRBD1. The germline CDR1 and CDR2 sequences are KGHSH and LQKENI. The V segment lost 6 bases and the J segment 10 bases; nucleotides outside the gene matches: 11. The CDR3 spans 14 residues. The CDR3 DNA sequence: TGTGCCAGCTCGCTGCCGGGACAGGTGGCAACCATATATTTT. Its protein product is CASSLPGQVATIYF.

The chain combines TRBV7-8 with TRBJ1-2; 8 bases match TRBD1. The CDR3 extends over 14 amino acids. Germline V gene lookup returns CDR1 SGHVS and CDR2 FQNEAQ. V lost 3 bases and J lost 8; bases outside the gene matches: 8. The CDR3 loop is CASSFAGGLGGYTF. The CDR3 DNA reads TGTGCCAGCAGCTTCGCAGGGGGCCTGGGGGGCTACACCTTC.

This chain uses TRBV7-8 with TRBJ1-2, with D maybe TRBD1 (6 bases). Trimming cost V 5 bases and J 8 bases, with 15 bases left between them. The germline V gene has CDR1 SGHVS and CDR2 FQNEAQ. The length of the CDR3 is 13 residues. Here the CDR3 reads CASSRDIEGGYTF. CDR3 bases: TGTGCCAGCAGCCGGGACATCGAGGGGGGCTACACCTTC.

The V and J genes are TRBV10-3 and TRBJ1-4; D is unresolved. V was clipped by 8 bases and J by 8 bases, with 15 bases between them. Looked up from germline, CDR1 is ENHRY and CDR2 is SYGVKD. The CDR3 extends over 13 amino acids. CDR3 in DNA: TGTGCCATCGGGAGGGCGCCGGGGGAAAAACTGTTTTTT. Translation: CAIGRAPGEKLFF.

The V call is TRBV20-1, the J call TRBJ1-4; D not resolved. V was shortened by 1 base and J by 9 bases, with 6 bases between the two germline ends. Germline V gives CDR1 DFQATT, CDR2 SNEGSKA (reference sequence). The CDR3 is 11 residues long. CDR3 bases: TGCAGTGCTAGAGCCAGGAAAAAACTGTTTTTT. Amino acids: CSARARKKLFF.

This chain uses TRBV2 with TRBJ2-3; perhaps TRBD2 as D (6 bases). The CDR3 is made up of 14 amino acids. V was shortened by 6 bases and J by 6 bases, with 16 bases between the two germline ends. Germline V gene data show CDR1 as SNHLY and CDR2 as FYNNEI. The CDR3 protein is CASRGGTPWDTQYF. The CDR3 bases are TGTGCCAGCAGGGGCGGGACCCCGTGGGATACGCAGTATTTT.

Written as DNA, the CDR3 is TGTGCCAGCAGCTTCATCGCAGGGAACACTGAAGCTTTCTTT. Amino acid sequence: CASSFIAGNTEAFF. The chain carries TRBV7-8 and TRBJ1-1; D is ambiguous. There are 14 residues in the CDR3. Germline CDR1 is SGHVS and CDR2 is FQNEAQ. The V gene lost 3 bases and the J gene lost 1 base, with 9 bases spanning the gap.

This chain links TRBV7-9 with TRBJ1-5; D might be TRBD1 (5 bases). There are 14 residues in the CDR3. Germline V CDR1 and CDR2: SEHNR, FQNEAQ (reference sequence). V lost 7 bases to trimming and J lost 1 base, with 11 bases between them. CDR3 sequence: CASTSGGSNQPQHF. In nucleotides, the CDR3 is TGTGCCAGCACCTCCGGGGGGAGCAATCAGCCCCAGCATTTT.

The CDR3, as DNA: TGTGCCAGCAGCCTGGGACAGGGGGCTTTGGACACTGAAGCTTTCTTT. Translation gives CASSLGQGALDTEAFF. The rearrangement joins TRBV7-9 to TRBJ1-1, with TRBD1 identical over 12 bases. The J segment lost 3 bases and the V segment lost 5 bases, leaving 7 bases of the junction unmatched. The CDR3 covers 16 residues. CDR1 SEHNR and CDR2 FQNEAQ come from the germline V gene (reference sequence).

Here the CDR3 DNA reads TGTGCCAGCAGCTACGGACAGGGGGATCAGCCCCAGCATTTT. Translated, it gives CASSYGQGDQPQHF. The V and J genes are TRBV9 and TRBJ1-5; 10 bases align to TRBD1. J lost 5 bases, V lost 4 bases, and 3 bases had no gene match. CDR1 is SGDLS, CDR2 YYNGEE, per germline. The length of the CDR3 is 14 residues.

This clone was found many times. The chain is built from TRBV10-2 and TRBJ2-7; 8 bases are a match to TRBD2. The CDR3 sequence is 16 residues long. The ends lost 1 base at V and 4 bases at J; junction bases unmatched: 9. The germline V gene has CDR1 WSHSY and CDR2 SAAADI. Here the CDR3 reads CASSEWVVSGGYEQYF. CDR3 nucleotide sequence: TGCGCCAGCAGTGAGTGGGTGGTTTCGGGGGGGTACGAGCAGTACTTC.

V usage is TRBV9 and J usage is TRBJ2-1; D possibly corresponds to TRBD2 (5 bases). V dropped 3 bases and J dropped 0 bases, with 16 bases sitting between them. Germline V gene sequence: CDR1 SGDLS, CDR2 YYNGEE. CDR3 length: 17 residues. Here the CDR3 DNA reads TGTGCCAGCAGCGAGCCAAGGACTGCGAGCTCCTACAATGAGCAGTTCTTC. Its protein product is CASSEPRTASSYNEQFF.

The rearrangement uses TRBV7-6 and TRBJ2-3, with TRBD2 matching over 7 bases. The V segment lost 3 bases and the J segment 0 bases; nucleotides outside the gene matches: 6. This CDR3 is built from 16 residues. Germline values: CDR1 SGHVS, CDR2 FNYEAQ. CDR3 DNA: TGTGCCAGCAGCTTTCCGAGCGGGGCAAGCACAGATACGCAGTATTTT. Protein: CASSFPSGASTDTQYF. The whole variable domain, remainder taken from reference TRBV7-6 and TRBJ2-3, is GAGVSQSPRYKVTKRGQDVALRCDPISGHVSLYWYRQALGQGPEFLTYFNYEAQQDKSGLPNDRFSAERPEGSISTLTIQRTEQRDSAMYRCASSFPSGASTDTQYFGPGTRLTVL.

V is TRBV6-5 and J is TRBJ2-2, with 7 bases identical to TRBD1. Germline V lookup: CDR1 MNHEY, CDR2 SVGAGI. V shed 6 bases, J shed 6 bases, and the junction held 7 bases outside the gene matches. The CDR3 totals 14 residues. The CDR3 spells CASRASGGAGELFF. The CDR3 DNA reads TGTGCCAGCAGGGCCTCAGGGGGAGCCGGGGAGCTGTTTTTT.

The chain combines TRBV27 with TRBJ2-5, with 9 bases identical to TRBD1. The DNA end lines up better with TRBJ2-7; the J call may be wrong. Per the germline V gene, CDR1 is MNHEY and CDR2 is SMNVEV (reference sequence). The CDR3 consists of 14 residues. The CDR3 bases are TGTGCCAGCAACCGACAGGGGGGGGGCTACGAGCAGTACTTC. Its translation is CASNRQGGGYEQYF.

On this clone: This specimen includes other DNA sequences encoding the same CDR3. As DNA, the CDR3 is TGTGCCAGCAGCTTAGCATCAGATCAGCCCCAGCATTTT. This encodes CASSLASDQPQHF. V is TRBV7-9 and J is TRBJ1-5; D gene unclear. The V gene lost 0 bases and the J gene lost 5 bases, with 5 bases spanning the gap. CDR3 length equals 13 residues. CDR1 is SEHNR, CDR2 FQNEAQ, per germline (reference sequence).

The chain employs TRBV27 and TRBJ1-1; 12 positions agree with TRBD1. Germline V gene data show CDR1 as MNHEY and CDR2 as SMNVEV (reference sequence). The trim removed 3 bases at V and 0 bases at J, leaving 5 bases unmatched. The CDR3 loop spans 17 amino acids. CDR3 sequence (DNA): TGTGCCAGCAGTTTCGGGACAGGGGGCTTCATGAACACTGAAGCTTTCTTT. The encoded protein is CASSFGTGGFMNTEAFF.

This clone was seen a handful of times. The V call is TRBV19, the J call TRBJ1-5; tentatively, D is TRBD1 (5 bases). CDR1 is LNHDA and CDR2 is SQIVND in the germline V gene (reference sequence). Trimming pared 4 bases from V and 8 bases from J, leaving 18 bases between. The CDR3 is 15 residues long. CDR3 loop: CASSKGLDGWEPQHF. CDR3 sequence (DNA): TGTGCCAGTAGTAAGGGGTTGGATGGTTGGGAGCCCCAGCATTTT.

The V and J genes are TRBV27 and TRBJ2-7, with 7 nucleotides matching TRBD1. CDR3 size: 15 residues. V dropped 2 bases and J dropped 0; count of bases not matched to a gene: 4. Looked up from germline, CDR1 is MNHEY and CDR2 is SMNVEV (reference sequence). CDR3 amino acids: CASSLMTGTSYEQYF. The CDR3 nucleotides read TGTGCCAGCAGTTTAATGACAGGGACCTCCTACGAGCAGTACTTC.

The chain is built from TRBV10-3 and TRBJ1-2, with 8 positions matching TRBD1. The V and J ends lost 9 bases and 6 bases, in that order; junction bases with no gene match: 12. The CDR3 extends over 14 amino acids. Germline-derived CDR1 and CDR2 are ENHRY and SYGVKD. Written as DNA, the CDR3 is TGTGCCATACAAAGAGGGACAGGAAGCGATGGCTACACCTTC. Translated: CAIQRGTGSDGYTF.